The entry below gives a single T cell receptor beta chain sequence along with its context. The data belong to a study of blood T cell repertoires in COVID-19. As processed by the authors: Estimates of nucleated cell counts were drawn from the amplification of reference gene primers. Using immunoSEQ multiplex PCR, the repertoire was profiled, and TCRdb retains in-frame clones only, with some absent. V and J calls and clone size are copied from that table; D and trimming were computed from the DNA. Among 650,000 to 800,000 clones listed, around 89% were seen once. This clonotype was sampled from a woman under 30 with acute or convalescent COVID-19. The specimen was peripheral blood.

The CDR3 region has the DNA TGTGCCAGCAGCTTAACAGTGAACACCGGGGAGCTGTTTTTT. Protein product: CASSLTVNTGELFF. The J gene is TRBJ2-2, the V gene TRBV7-2; D remains ambiguous. This CDR3 spans 14 amino acids. Trimming pared 2 bases from V and 1 base from J, leaving 5 bases between. Per the germline V gene, CDR1 is SGHTA and CDR2 is FQGNSA.